The 17 T cell receptor beta chains in this list originate from one sample, sequenced in a study of blood T cell repertoires in COVID-19. Assay: immunoSEQ multiplex PCR; the TCRdb copy retains only in-frame clones and omits some. Of 200,000 to 250,000 clones in the sample, 80% were seen once. The sample taken for sequencing was peripheral blood. The receptors stem from a human donor in a cohort sampled during active COVID-19.

This chain uses TRBV5-4 with TRBJ2-2, with D perhaps matching TRBD2 (6 bases). Germline V lookup: CDR1 SGHNT, CDR2 YYREEE (reference sequence). The CDR3 loop spans 13 amino acids. V was pared by 5 bases and J by 4 bases, with 9 bases between. The CDR3 DNA follows: TGTGCCAGCAGTTGGGACTTCACCGGGGAGCTGTTTTTT. This sequence encodes CASSWDFTGELFF.

The chain carries TRBV7-9 and TRBJ1-1; D not resolved. Trimming left V 2 bases short and J 8 bases short, with 18 bases between. Looked up from germline, CDR1 is SEHNR and CDR2 is FQNEAQ (reference sequence). The CDR3 spans 15 residues. The CDR3 is CASSLTSAGFPEAFF. CDR3 bases: TGTGCCAGCAGCTTAACCAGTGCCGGGTTCCCCGAAGCTTTCTTT.

A single count supports this clone. The chain has TRBV19 and TRBJ2-7; possibly TRBD1 for D (6 bases). The CDR3 is made up of 14 amino acids. Trimming removed 7 bases at V and 3 bases at J, with 16 bases between. In germline, CDR1 is LNHDA, CDR2 SQIVND (reference sequence). This CDR3 is CASTPGQFGYEQYF. The CDR3 region has the DNA TGTGCCAGTACCCCAGGACAGTTTGGCTACGAGCAGTACTTC.

This sequence joins TRBV28 and TRBJ1-6; D may be TRBD1 (6 bases). Per germline, CDR1 MDHEN and CDR2 SYDVKM. The CDR3 length is 15 residues. The germline V and J ends were trimmed by 5 bases and 7 bases, with 15 bases remaining between them. CDR3 coding DNA: TGTGCCAGCAGTCCACCCCGGGGGGCGAATTCACCCCTCCACTTT. Amino acid sequence: CASSPPRGANSPLHF.

The chain joins TRBV7-9 to TRBJ1-3; D ambiguous. Germline V lookup: CDR1 SEHNR, CDR2 FQNEAQ (reference sequence). V was pared by 7 bases and J by 2 bases, with 12 bases between. The CDR3 runs to 14 residues. CDR3 DNA sequence: TGTGCCAGCACCCTGCGGGGTCCTGGAAACACCATATATTTT. It is translated as CASTLRGPGNTIYF.

This clone was counted only a few times. The rearrangement joins TRBV28 to TRBJ1-1; 8 nucleotides match TRBD1. Germline loops: CDR1 MDHEN, CDR2 SYDVKM. V gave up 5 bases and J gave up 3 bases; unmatched junction bases: 8. This CDR3 region has 15 residues. DNA of the CDR3: TGTGCCAGCAGTCAACCCAGGGGGCTGCACACTGAAGCTTTCTTT. It specifies CASSQPRGLHTEAFF. Drawing the rest from reference TRBV28 and TRBJ1-1, the complete variable domain is DVKVTQSSRYLVKRTGEKVFLECVQDMDHENMFWYRQDPGLGLRLIYFSYDVKMKEKGDIPEGYSVSREKKERFSLILESASTNQTSMYLCASSQPRGLHTEAFFGQGTRLTVV.

This clone showed up just a few times. The chain links TRBV11-2 to TRBJ2-7; no reliable D call. Germline V lookup: CDR1 SGHAT, CDR2 FQNNGV. V lost 3 bases and J 4 bases, leaving 10 bases between the germline ends. The CDR3 consists of 13 residues. DNA for the CDR3: TGTGCCAGCAGCTTTATAGCTGCTTACGAGCAGTACTTC. This sequence encodes CASSFIAAYEQYF.

This clone was seen just once. The rearrangement uses TRBV12-3 or TRBV12-4 and TRBJ1-1, with a weak D call TRBD1 (5 bases). The CDR3 is made up of 13 amino acids. Trimming took off 5 bases at V and 9 bases at J, with 16 bases between the two ends. In DNA, the CDR3 is TGTGCCAGCAGTCCCATCGGGGGAGGGAAAGCTTTCTTT. Translated: CASSPIGGGKAFF.

V gene TRBV28 combines with J gene TRBJ1-1, with D maybe TRBD1 (5 bases). Germline values: CDR1 MDHEN, CDR2 SYDVKM. This CDR3 spans 14 amino acids. Trimming took off 6 bases at V and 5 bases at J, with 16 bases between the two ends. CDR3 DNA: TGTGCCAGCAGCTCGACCCCGGGGGGGACTGAAGCTTTCTTT. It translates to CASSSTPGGTEAFF.

This clone was observed once. This sample also contains other DNA sequences that code for the same CDR3. The CDR3 spells CASRLTGNYGYTF. The CDR3 nucleotides are TGTGCCAGCAGGTTGACAGGGAACTATGGCTACACCTTC. The V gene is TRBV6-5, the J gene TRBJ1-2; 7 bases line up with TRBD1. This CDR3 is built from 13 residues. The V gene end was trimmed by 6 bases and the J gene end by 2 bases; junction bases not matched to a gene: 3. The germline gives CDR1 MNHEY, CDR2 SVGAGI.

The gene calls are TRBV7-6 and TRBJ2-5; D gene ambiguous. V lost 5 bases to trimming and J lost 3 bases, with 10 bases between them. Per germline, CDR1 SGHVS and CDR2 FNYEAQ. The CDR3 is 13 amino acids. DNA for the CDR3: TGTGCCAGCAGCCCGAACTACAAAGAGACCCAGTACTTC. This sequence encodes CASSPNYKETQYF.

The chain is built from TRBV15 and TRBJ2-3; 16 nucleotides align to TRBD2. The CDR3 sequence is 22 residues long. CDR1 and CDR2 (germline): LNHNV, YYDKDF (reference sequence). V lost 5 bases, J lost 5 bases, and 22 bases stayed unmatched. The CDR3 nucleotides are TGTGCCACCAGCCCAAGAGGGGGGCTGACGGGACTAGCGGGAGGGCCGGGAGATACGCAGTATTTT. Encoded protein: CATSPRGGLTGLAGGPGDTQYF. Looking up the rest from reference TRBV15 and TRBJ2-3 gives the full variable domain: DAMVIQNPRYQVTQFGKPVTLSCSQTLNHNVMYWYQQKSSQAPKLLFHYYDKDFNNEADTPDNFQSRRPNTSFCFLDIRSPGLGDTAMYLCATSPRGGLTGLAGGPGDTQYFGPGTRLTVL.

This clone was detected only a few times. The J gene is TRBJ1-1, the V gene TRBV5-1, with D perhaps matching TRBD1 (6 bases). V lost 1 base to trimming and J lost 3 bases, with 10 bases between them. The CDR3 is 14 amino acids. CDR1 SGHRS and CDR2 YFSETQ come from the germline V gene. CDR3 amino acids: CASSLYQGYTEAFF. CDR3 nucleotides: TGCGCCAGCAGCTTGTACCAGGGGTACACTGAAGCTTTCTTT.

CDR3 loop: CASSHLQGQGFPGELFF. Here the CDR3 DNA reads TGTGCCAGCAGCCATCTTCAGGGACAGGGATTCCCCGGGGAGCTGTTTTTT. This chain connects TRBV3-1 (or the pseudogene TRBV3-2) to TRBJ2-2, with 9 bases that match TRBD1. The germline V gene encodes CDR1 LGHDT and CDR2 YNNKEL (reference sequence). Trimming took 3 bases from V and 6 from J; bases not matched to a gene: 11. The CDR3 runs 17 residues.

V gene TRBV28 combines with J gene TRBJ2-7; perhaps TRBD1 as D (5 bases). Germline CDR1 and CDR2: MDHEN and SYDVKM. The CDR3 is 14 amino acids. Trimming took off 4 bases at V and 2 bases at J, with 12 bases between the two ends. CDR3 amino acids: CASSSEGETYEQYF. As DNA, the CDR3 is TGTGCCAGCAGTTCTGAAGGGGAAACCTACGAGCAGTACTTC.

V is TRBV11-3 and J is TRBJ2-2; 10 nucleotides agree with TRBD2. CDR1 is SGHNT, CDR2 YENEEA, per germline. The length of the CDR3 is 16 residues. Trimming removed 4 bases from V and 8 bases from J; junction bases left unmatched: 10. The chain's CDR3 is CASSSPSGTSAGELFF. CDR3 DNA sequence: TGTGCCAGCAGCTCGCCCTCCGGGACTAGCGCGGGGGAGCTGTTTTTT. Variable domain in full (rest from reference TRBV11-3 and TRBJ2-2): EAGVVQSPRYKIIEKKQPVAFWCNPISGHNTLYWYLQNLGQGPELLIRYENEEAVDDSQLPKDRFSAERLKGVDSTLKIQPAELGDSAVYLCASSSPSGTSAGELFFGEGSRLTVL.

This clone came up once. The rearrangement uses TRBV5-1 and TRBJ1-1; the D gene is possibly TRBD1 (6 bases). CDR1 is SGHRS and CDR2 is YFSETQ in the germline V gene. The V and J ends lost 4 bases and 1 base respectively, with 14 bases between them. The CDR3 has 15 amino acids. DNA of the CDR3: TGCGCCAGCAGCCTCAGGATGGGGGCGAACACTGAAGCTTTCTTT. This encodes CASSLRMGANTEAFF.